This TCR beta chain was obtained from a study of blood T cell repertoires in COVID-19. Whole-study context: Acute and convalescent COVID-19 samples came from the United States, Italy and Spain. Sample material is recorded as cDNA or gDNA derived from T cells, B-cell-depleted T cells, or PBMCs.

In the source study's methods: Amplified reference gene primers provided the basis for estimating nucleated cell counts. Sequenced by immunoSEQ multiplex PCR; TCRdb stores in-frame clones only, minus some. V and J calls and clone size are copied from that table; D and trimming were computed from the DNA. The sample records approximately 350,000 clones, around nine tenths being singletons. Germline lookup yields CDR1 SGHAT and CDR2 FQNNGV. The CDR3 length is 16 residues. Germline trimming cut 5 bases from V and 1 base from J; bases unmatched to any gene: 5. Patients in Seattle were enrolled during active infection, then followed longitudinally.

The chain is built from TRBV11-2 and TRBJ2-5; TRBD2 agrees at 12 bases. The receptor was derived from a woman aged 55-69 years with COVID-19, enrolled during active disease. The sequenced sample consisted of peripheral blood. This chain's CDR3 is CASSVRTSGAQETQYF. The CDR3, as DNA: TGTGCCAGCAGCGTTCGGACTAGCGGGGCCCAAGAGACCCAGTACTTC.